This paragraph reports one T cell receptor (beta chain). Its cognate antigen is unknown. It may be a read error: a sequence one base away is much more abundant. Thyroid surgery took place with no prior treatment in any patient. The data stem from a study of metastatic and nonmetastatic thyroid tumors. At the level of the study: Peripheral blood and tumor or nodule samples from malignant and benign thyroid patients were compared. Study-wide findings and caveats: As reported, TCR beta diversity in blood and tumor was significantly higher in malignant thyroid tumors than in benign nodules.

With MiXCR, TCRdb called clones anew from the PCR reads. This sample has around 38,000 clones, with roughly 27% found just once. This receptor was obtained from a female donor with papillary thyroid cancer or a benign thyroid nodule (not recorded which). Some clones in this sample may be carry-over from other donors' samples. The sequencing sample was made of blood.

The CDR3 bases are TGCGCCAGCAGCCTAGTTAGCGGGGGCCCAGATACGCAGTATTTT. Translation gives CASSLVSGGPDTQYF. The rearrangement joins TRBV5-1 to TRBJ2-3; 9 bases line up with TRBD2. V shed 4 bases and J 4 bases; nucleotides not matched to a gene: 7. The CDR3 runs to 15 residues. Looked up from germline, CDR1 is SGHRS and CDR2 is YFSETQ. Together with reference TRBV5-1 and TRBJ2-3, the CDR3 gives the full variable domain: KAGVTQTPRYLIKTRGQQVTLSCSPISGHRSVSWYQQTPGQGLQFLFEYFSETQRNKGNFPGRFSGRQFSNSRSEMNVSTLELGDSALYLCASSLVSGGPDTQYFGPGTRLTVL.